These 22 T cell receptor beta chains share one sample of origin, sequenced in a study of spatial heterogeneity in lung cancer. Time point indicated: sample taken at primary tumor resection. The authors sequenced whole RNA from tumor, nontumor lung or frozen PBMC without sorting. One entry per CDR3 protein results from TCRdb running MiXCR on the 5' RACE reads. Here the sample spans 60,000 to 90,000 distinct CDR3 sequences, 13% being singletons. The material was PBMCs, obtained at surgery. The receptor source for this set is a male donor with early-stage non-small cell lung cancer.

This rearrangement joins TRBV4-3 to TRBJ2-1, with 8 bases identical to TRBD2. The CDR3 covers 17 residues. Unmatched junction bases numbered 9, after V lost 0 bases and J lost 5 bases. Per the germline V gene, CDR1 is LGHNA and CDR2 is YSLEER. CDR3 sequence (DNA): TGCGCCAGCAGCCAAGATCCCGTGAATAGCGGGAACAATGAGCAGTTCTTC. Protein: CASSQDPVNSGNNEQFF.

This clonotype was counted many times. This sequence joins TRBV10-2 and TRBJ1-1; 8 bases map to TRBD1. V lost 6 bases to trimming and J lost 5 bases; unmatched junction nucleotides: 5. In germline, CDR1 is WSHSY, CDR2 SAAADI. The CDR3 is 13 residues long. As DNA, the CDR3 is TGCGCCAGCAGCCGCGACAGGGGTACTGAAGCTTTCTTT. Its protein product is CASSRDRGTEAFF.

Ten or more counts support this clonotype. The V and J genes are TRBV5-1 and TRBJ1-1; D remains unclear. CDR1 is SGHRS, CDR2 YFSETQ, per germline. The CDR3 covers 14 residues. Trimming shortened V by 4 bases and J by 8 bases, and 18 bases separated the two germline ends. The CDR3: CASSPNPGRTEAFF. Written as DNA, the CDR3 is TGCGCCAGCAGCCCAAACCCCGGGAGGACGGAAGCTTTCTTT.

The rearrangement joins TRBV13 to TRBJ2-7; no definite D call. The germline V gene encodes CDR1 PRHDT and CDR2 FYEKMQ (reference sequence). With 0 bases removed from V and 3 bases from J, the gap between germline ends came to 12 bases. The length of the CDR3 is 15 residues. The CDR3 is CASSLGTAKNYEQYF. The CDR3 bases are TGTGCCAGCAGCTTAGGCACAGCAAAAAACTACGAGCAGTACTTC.

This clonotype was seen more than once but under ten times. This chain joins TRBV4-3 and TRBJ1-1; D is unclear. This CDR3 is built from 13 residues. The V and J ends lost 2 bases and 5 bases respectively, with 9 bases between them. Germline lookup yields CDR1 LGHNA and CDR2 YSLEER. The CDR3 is CASSQRAGTEAFF. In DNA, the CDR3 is TGCGCCAGCAGCCAACGGGCAGGAACTGAAGCTTTCTTT.

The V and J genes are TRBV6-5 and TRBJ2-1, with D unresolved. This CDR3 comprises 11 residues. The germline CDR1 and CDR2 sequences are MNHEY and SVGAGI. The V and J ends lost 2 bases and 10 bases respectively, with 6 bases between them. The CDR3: CASSYGPEQFF. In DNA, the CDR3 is TGTGCCAGCAGTTACGGGCCAGAGCAGTTCTTC.

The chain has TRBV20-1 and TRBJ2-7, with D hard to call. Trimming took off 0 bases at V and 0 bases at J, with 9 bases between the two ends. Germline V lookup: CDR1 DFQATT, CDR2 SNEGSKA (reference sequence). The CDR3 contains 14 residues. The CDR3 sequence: CSARDRLNSYEQYF. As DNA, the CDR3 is TGCAGTGCTAGAGATCGGCTAAACTCCTACGAGCAGTACTTC.

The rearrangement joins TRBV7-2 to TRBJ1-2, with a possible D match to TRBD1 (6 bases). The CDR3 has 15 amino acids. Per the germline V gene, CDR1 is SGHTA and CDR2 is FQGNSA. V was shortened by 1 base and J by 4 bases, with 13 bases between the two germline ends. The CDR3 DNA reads TGTGCCAGCAGCTTAGGCATCCAGGGGTCCTATGGCTACACCTTC. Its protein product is CASSLGIQGSYGYTF.

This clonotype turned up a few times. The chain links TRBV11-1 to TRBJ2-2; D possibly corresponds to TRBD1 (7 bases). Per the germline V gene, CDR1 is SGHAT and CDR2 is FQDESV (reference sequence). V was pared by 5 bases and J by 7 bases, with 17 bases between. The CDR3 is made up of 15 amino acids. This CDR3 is CASSLAEGASGELFF. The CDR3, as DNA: TGTGCCAGCAGCCTCGCGGAGGGGGCTAGCGGGGAGCTGTTTTTT.

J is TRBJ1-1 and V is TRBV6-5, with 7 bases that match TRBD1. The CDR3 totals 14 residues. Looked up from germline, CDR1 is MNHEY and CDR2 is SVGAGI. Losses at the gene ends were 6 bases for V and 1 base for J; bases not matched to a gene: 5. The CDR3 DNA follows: TGTGCCAGCAGACAAGGGGGCGGGAACACTGAAGCTTTCTTT. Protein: CASRQGGGNTEAFF.

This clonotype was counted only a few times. CDR3 region: CSVAGQGSNTEAFF. The CDR3 nucleotides are TGCAGCGTTGCGGGACAGGGTTCGAACACTGAAGCTTTCTTT. The gene calls are TRBV29-1 and TRBJ1-1; TRBD1 aligns across 9 bases. Germline V gene lookup returns CDR1 SQVTM and CDR2 ANQGSEA. The CDR3 consists of 14 residues. Germline trimming cut 4 bases from V and 1 base from J; bases unmatched to any gene: 4.

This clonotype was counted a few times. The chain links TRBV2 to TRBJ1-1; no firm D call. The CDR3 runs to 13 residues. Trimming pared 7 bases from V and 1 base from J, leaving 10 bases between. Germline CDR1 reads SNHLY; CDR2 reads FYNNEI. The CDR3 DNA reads TGTGCCAGCAATAATTTCCCGAACACTGAAGCTTTCTTT. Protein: CASNNFPNTEAFF.

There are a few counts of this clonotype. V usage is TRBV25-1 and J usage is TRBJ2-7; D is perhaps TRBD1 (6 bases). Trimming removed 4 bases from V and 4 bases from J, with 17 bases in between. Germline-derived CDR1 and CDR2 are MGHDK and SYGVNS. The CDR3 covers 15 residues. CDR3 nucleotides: TGTGCCAGCAGTGGAACAGGGTTTCGTTTGTACGAGCAGTACTTC. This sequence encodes CASSGTGFRLYEQYF.

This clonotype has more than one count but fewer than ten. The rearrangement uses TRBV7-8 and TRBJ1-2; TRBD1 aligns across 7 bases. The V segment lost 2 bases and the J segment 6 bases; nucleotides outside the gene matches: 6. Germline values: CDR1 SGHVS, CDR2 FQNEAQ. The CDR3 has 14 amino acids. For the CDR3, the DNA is TGTGCCAGCAGCTTAAGGGAAGGGGGCGATGGCTACACCTTC. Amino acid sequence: CASSLREGGDGYTF.

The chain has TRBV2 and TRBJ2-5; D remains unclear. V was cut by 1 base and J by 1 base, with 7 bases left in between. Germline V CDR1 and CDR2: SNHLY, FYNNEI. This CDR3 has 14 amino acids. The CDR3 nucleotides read TGTGCCAGCAGTGAAGATACAGTCCAAGAGACCCAGTACTTC. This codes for CASSEDTVQETQYF.

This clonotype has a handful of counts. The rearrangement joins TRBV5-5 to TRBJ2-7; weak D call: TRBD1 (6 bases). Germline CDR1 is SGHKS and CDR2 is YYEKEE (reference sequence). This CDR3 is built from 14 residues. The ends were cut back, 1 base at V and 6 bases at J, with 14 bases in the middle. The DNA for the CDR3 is TGTGCCAGCAGCTTGACAGGGAGACGACTCGAGCAGTACTTC. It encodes CASSLTGRRLEQYF.

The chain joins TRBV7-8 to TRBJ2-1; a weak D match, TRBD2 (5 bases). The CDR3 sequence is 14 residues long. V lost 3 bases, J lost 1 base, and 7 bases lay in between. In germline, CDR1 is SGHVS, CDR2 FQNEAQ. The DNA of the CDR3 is TGTGCCAGCAGCTTGAGGGTGTCCTACAATGAGCAGTTCTTC. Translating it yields CASSLRVSYNEQFF.

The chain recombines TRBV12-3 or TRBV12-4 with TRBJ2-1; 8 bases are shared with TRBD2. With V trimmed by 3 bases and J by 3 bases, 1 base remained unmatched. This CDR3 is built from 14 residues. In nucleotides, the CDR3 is TGTGCCAGCAGTTTTAGCGGGGACTACAATGAGCAGTTCTTC. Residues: CASSFSGDYNEQFF.

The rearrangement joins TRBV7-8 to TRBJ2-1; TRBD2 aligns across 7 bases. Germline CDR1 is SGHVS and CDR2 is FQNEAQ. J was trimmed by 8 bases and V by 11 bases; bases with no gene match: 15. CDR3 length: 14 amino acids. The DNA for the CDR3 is TGTGCCCTATCCTCCGGCGGGAGTGGAGATGAGCAGTTCTTC. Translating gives CALSSGGSGDEQFF.

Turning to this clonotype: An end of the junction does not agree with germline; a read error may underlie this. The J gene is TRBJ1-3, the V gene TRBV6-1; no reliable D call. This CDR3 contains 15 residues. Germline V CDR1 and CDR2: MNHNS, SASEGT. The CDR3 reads CASRGQDIIGNTVYF. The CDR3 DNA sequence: TGTGCCAGCAGAGGGCAGGATATTATTGGAAACACCGTATATTTT.

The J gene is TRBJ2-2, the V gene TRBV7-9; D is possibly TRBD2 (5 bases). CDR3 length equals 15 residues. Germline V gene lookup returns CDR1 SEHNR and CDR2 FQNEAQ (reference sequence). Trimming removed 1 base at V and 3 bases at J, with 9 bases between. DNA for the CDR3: TGTGCCAGCAGCTTAGAAGGGAGCTACACCGGGGAGCTGTTTTTT. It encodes CASSLEGSYTGELFF. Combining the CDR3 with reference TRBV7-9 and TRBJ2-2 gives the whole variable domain DTGVSQNPRHKITKRGQNVTFRCDPISEHNRLYWYRQTLGQGPEFLTYFQNEAQLEKSRLLSDRFSAERPKGSFSTLEIQRTEQGDSAMYLCASSLEGSYTGELFFGEGSRLTVL.

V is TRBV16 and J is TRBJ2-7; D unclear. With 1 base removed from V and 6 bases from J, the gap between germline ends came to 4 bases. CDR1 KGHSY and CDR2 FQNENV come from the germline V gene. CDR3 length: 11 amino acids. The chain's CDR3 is CASSQLREQYF. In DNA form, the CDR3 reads TGTGCCAGCAGCCAATTGCGCGAGCAGTACTTC.